The entry below gives a single T cell receptor (beta chain) sequence along with its context. The repertoire was sequenced with immunoSEQ multiplex PCR; TCRdb's copy has only in-frame clones and lacks some. The sample yields about 90,000 clones, over 75% seen once. The data belong to a study of PD-1 blockade in classical Hodgkin lymphoma. This sample's time point: cycle 4 day 1 (C4D1), after five to seven weeks of nivolumab. Following autologous stem cell transplantation, relapse occurred in every patient, and exposure to brentuximab vedotin varied. Germline values: CDR1 SGHTA, CDR2 FQGTGA. This CDR3 has 15 amino acids. After removal of 1 base from V and 6 bases from J, the junction contained 8 bases not matched to a gene.

The TCR was taken from a human donor with classical Hodgkin lymphoma. V and J are TRBV7-3 and TRBJ1-1; TRBD1 aligns across 7 bases. The material was peripheral blood mononuclear cells (PBMCs), obtained before the fourth cycle of nivolumab. The CDR3 loop is CASSLIGGGGAEAFF. The CDR3 DNA reads TGTGCCAGCAGCTTAATAGGGGGCGGTGGGGCTGAAGCTTTCTTT.